Detailed here is one T cell receptor (beta chain). No antigen is known for it. These data come from a study of PD-1 blockade in classical Hodgkin lymphoma. Study results and caveats: After ASCT, patients who started nivolumab under 1 year later were excluded. Lower baseline TCR diversity was reported for newly diagnosed patients than for healthy donors. It was CD4+ TCR diversity, not CD8+, that rose significantly by C4D1.

Method: immunoSEQ multiplex PCR; TCRdb's copy keeps in-frame clones and lacks some. The sample gives about 27,000 clones, around 84% of which show up once; around a third is in the top ten. Each of the patients experienced relapse following autologous stem cell transplantation, and their brentuximab vedotin exposure differed. Classification of best responses gave complete response, partial response or progressive disease. The CDR3 extends over 13 amino acids. V was trimmed by 5 bases and J by 5 bases, leaving 9 bases between them. CDR1 SEHNR and CDR2 FQNEAQ come from the germline V gene (reference sequence).

The starting material was peripheral blood mononuclear cells (PBMCs), obtained before the second cycle of nivolumab. This chain connects TRBV7-9 to TRBJ1-4, with TRBD1 as a possible D gene (5 bases). The clonotype originates from a human donor with classical Hodgkin lymphoma. CDR3 DNA: TGTGCCAGCAGCCCTTGGGGCAATGAAAAACTGTTTTTT. Its translation is CASSPWGNEKLFF.